The 18 T cell receptor beta chains below were found in one sample sequenced in a study of cytomegalovirus exposure and HLA in healthy donors (dated by TCRdb to about 2017). The library was obtained by the immunoSEQ multiplex PCR assay. TCRdb retrieved this table from immuneACCESS and kept in-frame rearrangements only. Not all clones are present; in checked studies, unresolved V genes account for under half, and no reason is known for the remainder. This sample gives around 220,000 clones in total; around 90% of them show up just once. The ten largest clones represent over 2.5% of the sample. The sample comprised PBMCs. These receptors all stem from a young woman in good health and CMV-seronegative.

This clone was seen a single time. The rearrangement uses TRBV30 and TRBJ2-7, with 11 bases lining up with TRBD1. CDR3 size: 12 residues. With 8 bases clipped from V and 6 bases from J, the junction kept 6 bases outside the gene matches. Per the germline V gene, CDR1 is GTSNPN and CDR2 is SVGIG (reference sequence). The chain's CDR3 is CALEDRGREQYF. The CDR3 nucleotides read TGTGCCCTAGAGGACAGGGGGCGCGAGCAGTACTTC.

The gene calls are TRBV2 and TRBJ2-5; D possibly corresponds to TRBD2 (6 bases). This CDR3 has 16 amino acids. Germline V gene sequence: CDR1 SNHLY, CDR2 FYNNEI. V was pared by 4 bases and J by 0 bases, with 15 bases between. The CDR3 protein is CASSGTGDRYQETQYF. CDR3 nucleotide sequence: TGTGCCAGCAGTGGTACGGGGGACCGGTACCAAGAGACCCAGTACTTC. The complete variable domain, with remaining parts taken from reference TRBV2 and TRBJ2-5, reads EPEVTQTPSHQVTQMGQEVILRCVPISNHLYFYWYRQILGQKVEFLVSFYNNEISEKSEIFDDQFSVERPDGSNFTLKIRSTKLEDSAMYFCASSGTGDRYQETQYFGPGTRLLVL.

This chain links TRBV4-1 with TRBJ2-7; tentative D call: TRBD1 (6 bases). V dropped 4 bases and J dropped 3 bases, with 13 bases sitting between them. This CDR3 contains 14 residues. Germline CDR1 reads MGHRA; CDR2 reads YSYEKL. The CDR3, as DNA: TGCGCCAGCAGCCCCCGGGCAGGGGACTACGAGCAGTACTTC. Protein product: CASSPRAGDYEQYF.

The V and J genes are TRBV7-6 and TRBJ2-7; D gene unclear. CDR1 is SGHVS and CDR2 is FNYEAQ in the germline V gene. The germline V and J ends were trimmed by 4 bases and 5 bases, with 15 bases remaining between them. The CDR3 consists of 14 residues. For the CDR3, the DNA is TGTGCCAGCAGCTCCCGAGGCCGTGGCCACGAGCAGTACTTC. Its translation: CASSSRGRGHEQYF.

This rearrangement joins TRBV9 to TRBJ2-5; 10 bases match TRBD2. This CDR3 spans 15 amino acids. V was pared by 2 bases and J by 5 bases, with 6 bases of the junction left unmatched. Germline lookup yields CDR1 SGDLS and CDR2 YYNGEE. The CDR3 here is CASSVSGRTGETQYF. The CDR3 nucleotides are TGTGCCAGCAGCGTTAGCGGGAGGACGGGGGAGACCCAGTACTTC.

In its sample, this clone was seen once. V gene TRBV7-8 combines with J gene TRBJ2-5, with TRBD2 matching over 7 bases. The CDR3 totals 17 residues. Germline V lookup: CDR1 SGHVS, CDR2 FQNEAQ. J lost 2 bases, V lost 4 bases, and 13 bases had no gene match. The CDR3 DNA is TGTGCCAGCAGCTCGGCCCGACTAGCACCAAGTCAAGAGACCCAGTACTTC. It codes for CASSSARLAPSQETQYF.

The chain's CDR3 is CASSLDLGAPAFF. In DNA, the CDR3 is TGTGCCAGCAGCTTAGATTTGGGAGCTCCAGCTTTCTTT. The chain employs TRBV11-2 and TRBJ1-1; no clear D. The CDR3 covers 13 residues. The germline V and J ends were trimmed by 0 bases and 10 bases, with 12 bases remaining between them. Germline V gene data show CDR1 as SGHAT and CDR2 as FQNNGV. The variable domain in full, with the rest retrieved from reference TRBV11-2 and TRBJ1-1, is EAGVAQSPRYKIIEKRQSVAFWCNPISGHATLYWYQQILGQGPKLLIQFQNNGVVDDSQLPKDRFSAERLKGVDSTLKIQPAKLEDSAVYLCASSLDLGAPAFFGQGTRLTVV.

The genes are TRBV4-1 and TRBJ2-3; D is unresolved. In germline, CDR1 is MGHRA, CDR2 YSYEKL. Trimming took 0 bases from V and 0 from J, leaving 7 bases between them. The CDR3 sequence is 15 residues long. The DNA for the CDR3 is TGCGCCAGCAGCCAAGAGACTCCTAGCACAGATACGCAGTATTTT. This translates into CASSQETPSTDTQYF.

This chain connects TRBV11-2 to TRBJ1-1, with 8 bases aligning to TRBD1. Per germline, CDR1 SGHAT and CDR2 FQNNGV. There are 16 residues in the CDR3. The V gene end was trimmed by 5 bases and the J gene end by 1 base; junction bases not matched to a gene: 9. CDR3 bases: TGTGCCAGCAGCCCCCTTCGACAGGGGCGGAACACTGAAGCTTTCTTT. It codes for CASSPLRQGRNTEAFF.

The chain employs TRBV4-3 and TRBJ2-7; D is possibly TRBD2 (5 bases). The V end was cut by 0 bases, the J end by 3 bases, with 12 bases between. The germline V gene has CDR1 LGHNA and CDR2 YSLEER. The CDR3 is 15 amino acids. In nucleotides, the CDR3 is TGCGCCAGCAGCCAAGAGACAAGCGGACTCTACGAGCAGTACTTC. It yields the protein CASSQETSGLYEQYF.

This sequence joins TRBV4-2 and TRBJ2-1, with TRBD2 identical over 8 bases. The CDR3 sequence is 16 residues long. The ends lost 5 bases at V and 7 bases at J; junction bases unmatched: 13. Germline assignment: CDR1 LGHNA and CDR2 YNFKEQ. CDR3 sequence reads: CASSDSGTRFGNEQFF. The CDR3 DNA reads TGTGCCAGCAGCGATAGCGGGACTCGGTTTGGGAATGAGCAGTTCTTC.

This clone was counted a single time. V usage is TRBV27 and J usage is TRBJ2-1, with 13 bases lining up with TRBD2. Losses at the gene ends were 5 bases for V and 9 bases for J; bases not matched to a gene: 7. CDR1 MNHEY and CDR2 SMNVEV come from the germline V gene (reference sequence). The CDR3 totals 15 residues. The CDR3: CASSGGLAGVLEQFF. The CDR3 DNA reads TGTGCCAGCAGTGGAGGACTAGCGGGAGTTCTTGAGCAGTTCTTC.

V is TRBV27 and J is TRBJ2-2, with 8 bases identical to TRBD1. In germline, CDR1 is MNHEY, CDR2 SMNVEV (reference sequence). The length of the CDR3 is 15 residues. J gave up 5 bases and V 4 bases, and 6 bases lay outside the gene matches. Here the CDR3 DNA reads TGTGCCAGCAGTTGGTCCCGGGACAGGACCGGGGAGCTGTTTTTT. This gives the protein CASSWSRDRTGELFF.

The CDR3 protein is CASSGVRTGDYEQYF. The CDR3 nucleotides read TGTGCCAGCAGTGGAGTGAGGACAGGGGACTACGAGCAGTACTTC. J is TRBJ2-7 and V is TRBV2, with 9 bases identical to TRBD1. The CDR3 runs to 15 residues. V was pared by 4 bases and J by 3 bases, with 7 bases of the junction left unmatched. Germline V gene lookup returns CDR1 SNHLY and CDR2 FYNNEI.

V and J are TRBV6-1 and TRBJ2-7; D is uncertain. Germline values: CDR1 MNHNS, CDR2 SASEGT. V was pared by 4 bases and J by 6 bases, with 16 bases between. The length of the CDR3 is 14 residues. The CDR3 is CASSGLYGSGEQYF. CDR3 bases: TGTGCCAGCAGTGGCCTTTACGGCTCGGGCGAGCAGTACTTC.

This chain connects TRBV7-9 to TRBJ2-5; TRBD2 agrees at 8 bases. This CDR3 is built from 16 residues. The junction had 16 bases not matched to a gene; V was cut back by 6 bases and J by 7 bases. Germline loops: CDR1 SEHNR, CDR2 FQNEAQ (reference sequence). This CDR3 reads CASSSSGLALIGTQYF. For the CDR3, the DNA is TGTGCCAGCAGTTCTTCCGGACTAGCCCTGATCGGGACCCAGTACTTC.

This chain uses TRBV4-3 with TRBJ1-4, with 8 bases matching TRBD1. V gave up 1 base and J gave up 8 bases; unmatched junction bases: 9. The CDR3 runs 16 residues. CDR1 is LGHNA, CDR2 YSLEER, per germline. The CDR3 loop is CASSQGRDRFGEKLFF. CDR3 DNA: TGCGCCAGCAGCCAAGGTCGGGACAGGTTTGGAGAAAAACTGTTTTTT.

The chain couples TRBV7-9 to TRBJ1-5, with D possibly TRBD1 on 6 matching bases. Trimming stripped 2 bases from V and 7 bases from J, with 9 bases between. CDR3 length: 13 residues. Germline V gene sequence: CDR1 SEHNR, CDR2 FQNEAQ (reference sequence). The CDR3 nucleotides read TGTGCCAGCAGCTTAAGAACAGGGCAGCCCCAGCATTTT. It translates to CASSLRTGQPQHF.